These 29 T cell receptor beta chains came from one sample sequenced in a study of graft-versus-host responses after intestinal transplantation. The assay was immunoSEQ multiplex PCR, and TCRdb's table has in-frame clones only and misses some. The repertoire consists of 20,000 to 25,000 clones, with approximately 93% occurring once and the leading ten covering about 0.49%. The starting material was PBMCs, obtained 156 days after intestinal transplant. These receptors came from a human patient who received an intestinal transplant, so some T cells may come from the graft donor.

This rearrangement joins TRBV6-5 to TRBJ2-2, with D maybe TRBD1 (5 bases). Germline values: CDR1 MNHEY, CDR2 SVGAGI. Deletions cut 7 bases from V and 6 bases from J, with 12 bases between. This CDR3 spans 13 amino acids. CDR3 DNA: TGTGCCAGCACGTTTCAGGGCGCCGGGGAGCTGTTTTTT. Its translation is CASTFQGAGELFF.

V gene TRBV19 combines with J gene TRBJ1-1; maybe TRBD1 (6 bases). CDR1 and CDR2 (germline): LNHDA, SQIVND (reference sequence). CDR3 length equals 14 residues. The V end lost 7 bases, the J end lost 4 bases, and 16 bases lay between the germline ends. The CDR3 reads CASIGGGSSTEAFF. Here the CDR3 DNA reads TGTGCCAGTATCGGAGGGGGTTCGAGCACTGAAGCTTTCTTT. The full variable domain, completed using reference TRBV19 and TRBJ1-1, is DGGITQSPKYLFRKEGQNVTLSCEQNLNHDAMYWYRQDPGQGLRLIYYSQIVNDFQKGDIAEGYSVSREKKESFPLTVTSAQKNPTAFYLCASIGGGSSTEAFFGQGTRLTVV.

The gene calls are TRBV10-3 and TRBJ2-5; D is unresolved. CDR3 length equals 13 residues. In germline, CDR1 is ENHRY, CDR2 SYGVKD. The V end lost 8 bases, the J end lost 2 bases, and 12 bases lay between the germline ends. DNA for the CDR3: TGTGCCATCCGGTCGGGCGATCAAGAGACCCAGTACTTC. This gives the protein CAIRSGDQETQYF.

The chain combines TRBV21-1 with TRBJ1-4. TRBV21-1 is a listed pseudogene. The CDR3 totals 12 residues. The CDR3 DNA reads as TGTGCCAGCAGCAACCTGGACGGCGTGGCTGTTTTT. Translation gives CASSNLDGVAVF.

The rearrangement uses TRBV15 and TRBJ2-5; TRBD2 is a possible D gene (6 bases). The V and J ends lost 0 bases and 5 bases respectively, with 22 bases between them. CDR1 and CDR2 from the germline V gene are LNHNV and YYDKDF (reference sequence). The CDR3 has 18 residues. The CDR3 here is CATSRDGWAGSVGETQYF. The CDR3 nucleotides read TGTGCCACCAGCAGAGATGGTTGGGCGGGGAGCGTCGGGGAGACCCAGTACTTC. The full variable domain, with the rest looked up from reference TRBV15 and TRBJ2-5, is DAMVIQNPRYQVTQFGKPVTLSCSQTLNHNVMYWYQQKSSQAPKLLFHYYDKDFNNEADTPDNFQSRRPNTSFCFLDIRSPGLGDTAMYLCATSRDGWAGSVGETQYFGPGTRLLVL.

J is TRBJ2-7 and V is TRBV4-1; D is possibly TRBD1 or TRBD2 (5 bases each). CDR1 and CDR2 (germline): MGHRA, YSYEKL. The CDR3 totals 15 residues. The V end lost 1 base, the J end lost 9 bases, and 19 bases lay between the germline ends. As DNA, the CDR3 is TGCGCCAGCAGCCAAGTCGGTAAGGGGAAGCGGAGGCAGTACTTC. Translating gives CASSQVGKGKRRQYF.

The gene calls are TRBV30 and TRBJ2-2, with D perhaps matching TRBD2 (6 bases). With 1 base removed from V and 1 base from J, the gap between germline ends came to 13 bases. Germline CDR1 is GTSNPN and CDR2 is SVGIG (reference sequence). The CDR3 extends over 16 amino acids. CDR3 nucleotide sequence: TGTGCCTGGAGTGAGGTGTGGGGAGGGAACACCGGGGAGCTGTTTTTT. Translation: CAWSEVWGGNTGELFF.

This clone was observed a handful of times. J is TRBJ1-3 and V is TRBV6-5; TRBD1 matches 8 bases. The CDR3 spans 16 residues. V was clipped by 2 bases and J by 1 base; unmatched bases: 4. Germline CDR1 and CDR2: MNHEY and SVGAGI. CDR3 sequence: CASSYRQGASGNTIYF. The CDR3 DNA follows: TGTGCCAGCAGTTACAGGCAGGGGGCATCTGGAAACACCATATATTTT.

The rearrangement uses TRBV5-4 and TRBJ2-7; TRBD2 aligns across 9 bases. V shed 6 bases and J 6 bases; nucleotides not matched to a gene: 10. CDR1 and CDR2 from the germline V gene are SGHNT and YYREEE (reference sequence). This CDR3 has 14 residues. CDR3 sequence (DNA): TGTGCCAGCACCTCTTTTAGCGGGAGCATCGAGCAGTACTTC. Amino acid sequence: CASTSFSGSIEQYF.

The DNA of the CDR3 is TGTGCCAGCAGCTTCAGACAGGGAGGCAATCAGCCCCAGCATTTT. This gives the protein CASSFRQGGNQPQHF. This chain uses TRBV7-2 with TRBJ1-5; 7 nucleotides align to TRBD1. The CDR3 extends over 15 amino acids. Trimming at V came to 3 bases and at J to 2 bases, leaving 4 bases not matched to a gene. Germline values: CDR1 SGHTA, CDR2 FQGNSA.

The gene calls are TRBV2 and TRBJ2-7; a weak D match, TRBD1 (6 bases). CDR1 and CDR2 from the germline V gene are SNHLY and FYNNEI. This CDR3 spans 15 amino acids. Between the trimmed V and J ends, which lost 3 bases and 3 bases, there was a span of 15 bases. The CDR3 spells CASSEEAGTNYEQYF. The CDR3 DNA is TGTGCCAGCAGTGAGGAGGCCGGGACAAACTACGAGCAGTACTTC.

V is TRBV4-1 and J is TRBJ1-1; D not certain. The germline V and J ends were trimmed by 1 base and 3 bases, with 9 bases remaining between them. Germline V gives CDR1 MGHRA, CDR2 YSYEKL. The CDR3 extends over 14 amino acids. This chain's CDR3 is CASSQGEAYTEAFF. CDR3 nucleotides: TGCGCCAGCAGCCAAGGTGAAGCTTACACTGAAGCTTTCTTT.

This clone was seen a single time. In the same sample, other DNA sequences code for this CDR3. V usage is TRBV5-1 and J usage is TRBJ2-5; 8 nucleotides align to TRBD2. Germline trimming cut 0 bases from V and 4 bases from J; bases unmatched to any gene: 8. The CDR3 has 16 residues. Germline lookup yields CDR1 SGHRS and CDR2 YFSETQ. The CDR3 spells CASSLANRGGVETQYF. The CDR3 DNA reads TGCGCCAGCAGCTTGGCCAACCGGGGGGGTGTAGAGACCCAGTACTTC. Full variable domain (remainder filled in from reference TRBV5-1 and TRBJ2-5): KAGVTQTPRYLIKTRGQQVTLSCSPISGHRSVSWYQQTPGQGLQFLFEYFSETQRNKGNFPGRFSGRQFSNSRSEMNVSTLELGDSALYLCASSLANRGGVETQYFGPGTRLLVL.

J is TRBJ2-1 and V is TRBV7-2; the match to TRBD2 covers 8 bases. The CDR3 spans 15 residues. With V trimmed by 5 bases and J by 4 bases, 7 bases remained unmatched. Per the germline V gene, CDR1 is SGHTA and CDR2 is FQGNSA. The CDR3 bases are TGTGCCAGCAGCCCCGTGAGCGGGGGATACAATGAGCAGTTCTTC. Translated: CASSPVSGGYNEQFF.

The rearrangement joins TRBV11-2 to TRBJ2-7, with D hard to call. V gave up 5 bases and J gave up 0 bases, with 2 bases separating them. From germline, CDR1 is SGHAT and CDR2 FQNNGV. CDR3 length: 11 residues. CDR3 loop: CASSISYEQYF. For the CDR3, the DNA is TGTGCCAGCAGCATCTCCTACGAGCAGTACTTC.

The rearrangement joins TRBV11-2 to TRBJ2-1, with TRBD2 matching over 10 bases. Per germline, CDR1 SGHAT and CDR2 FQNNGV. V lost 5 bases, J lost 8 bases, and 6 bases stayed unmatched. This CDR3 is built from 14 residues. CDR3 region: CASSPTSGGDEQFF. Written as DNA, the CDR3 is TGTGCCAGCAGCCCAACCAGCGGGGGGGATGAGCAGTTCTTC. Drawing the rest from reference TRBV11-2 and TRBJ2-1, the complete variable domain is EAGVAQSPRYKIIEKRQSVAFWCNPISGHATLYWYQQILGQGPKLLIQFQNNGVVDDSQLPKDRFSAERLKGVDSTLKIQPAKLEDSAVYLCASSPTSGGDEQFFGPGTRLTVL.

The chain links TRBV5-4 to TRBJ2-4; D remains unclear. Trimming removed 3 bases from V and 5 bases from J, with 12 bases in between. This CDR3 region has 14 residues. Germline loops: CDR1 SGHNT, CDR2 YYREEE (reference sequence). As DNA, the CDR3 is TGTGCCAGCAGCTCGGGTGGCTCCGAAAACATTCAGTACTTC. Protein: CASSSGGSENIQYF. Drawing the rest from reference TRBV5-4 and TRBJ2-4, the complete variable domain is ETGVTQSPTHLIKTRGQQVTLRCSSQSGHNTVSWYQQALGQGPQFIFQYYREEENGRGNFPPRFSGLQFPNYSSELNVNALELDDSALYLCASSSGGSENIQYFGAGTRLSVL.

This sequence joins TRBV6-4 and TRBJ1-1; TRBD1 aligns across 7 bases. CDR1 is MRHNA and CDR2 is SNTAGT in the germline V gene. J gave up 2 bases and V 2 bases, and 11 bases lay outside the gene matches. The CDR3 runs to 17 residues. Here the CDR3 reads CASSDAHSRQGNTEAFF. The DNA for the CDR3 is TGTGCCAGCAGTGACGCCCATTCCCGACAGGGCAACACTGAAGCTTTCTTT.

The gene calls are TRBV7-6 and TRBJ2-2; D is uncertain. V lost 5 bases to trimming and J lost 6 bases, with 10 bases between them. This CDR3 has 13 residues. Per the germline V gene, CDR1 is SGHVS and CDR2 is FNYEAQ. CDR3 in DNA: TGTGCCAGCAGCCCCGCCGTCGCCGGGGAGCTGTTTTTT. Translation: CASSPAVAGELFF. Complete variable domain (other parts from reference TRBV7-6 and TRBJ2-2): GAGVSQSPRYKVTKRGQDVALRCDPISGHVSLYWYRQALGQGPEFLTYFNYEAQQDKSGLPNDRFSAERPEGSISTLTIQRTEQRDSAMYRCASSPAVAGELFFGEGSRLTVL.

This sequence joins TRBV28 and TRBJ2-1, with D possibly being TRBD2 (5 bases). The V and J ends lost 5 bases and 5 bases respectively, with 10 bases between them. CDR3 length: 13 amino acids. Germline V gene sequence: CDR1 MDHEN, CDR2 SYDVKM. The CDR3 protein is CASSNGLHNEQFF. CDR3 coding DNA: TGTGCCAGCAGTAACGGACTGCACAATGAGCAGTTCTTC.

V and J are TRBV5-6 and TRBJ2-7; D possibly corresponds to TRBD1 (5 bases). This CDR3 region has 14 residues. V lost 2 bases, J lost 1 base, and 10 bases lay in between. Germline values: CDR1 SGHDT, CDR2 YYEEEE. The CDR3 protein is CASSLQALSYEQYF. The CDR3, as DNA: TGTGCCAGCAGCTTACAGGCCCTATCCTACGAGCAGTACTTC.

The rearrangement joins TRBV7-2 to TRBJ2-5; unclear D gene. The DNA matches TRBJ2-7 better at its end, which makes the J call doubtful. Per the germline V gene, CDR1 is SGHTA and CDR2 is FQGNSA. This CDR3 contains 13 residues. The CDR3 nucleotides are TGTGCCAGCAGCTCCCTGGGTTACTACGAGCAGTACTTC. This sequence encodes CASSSLGYYEQYF.

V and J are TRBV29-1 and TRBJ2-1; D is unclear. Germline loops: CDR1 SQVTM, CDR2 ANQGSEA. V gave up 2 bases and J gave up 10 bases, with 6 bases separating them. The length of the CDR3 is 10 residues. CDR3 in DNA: TGCAGCGTTGAATCATACGAGCAGTTCTTC. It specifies CSVESYEQFF.

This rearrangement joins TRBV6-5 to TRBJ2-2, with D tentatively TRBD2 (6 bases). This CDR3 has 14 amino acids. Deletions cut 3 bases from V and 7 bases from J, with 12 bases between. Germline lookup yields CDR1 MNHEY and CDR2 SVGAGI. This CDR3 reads CASSYPGRYGELFF. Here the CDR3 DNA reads TGTGCCAGCAGTTATCCAGGGAGGTACGGGGAGCTGTTTTTT.

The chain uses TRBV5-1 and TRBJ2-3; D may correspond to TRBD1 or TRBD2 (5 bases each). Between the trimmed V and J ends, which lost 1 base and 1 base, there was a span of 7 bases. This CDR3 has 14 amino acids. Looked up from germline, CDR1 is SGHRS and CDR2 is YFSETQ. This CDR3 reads CASSLQGGTDTQYF. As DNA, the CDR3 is TGCGCCAGCAGCTTGCAGGGAGGCACAGATACGCAGTATTTT.

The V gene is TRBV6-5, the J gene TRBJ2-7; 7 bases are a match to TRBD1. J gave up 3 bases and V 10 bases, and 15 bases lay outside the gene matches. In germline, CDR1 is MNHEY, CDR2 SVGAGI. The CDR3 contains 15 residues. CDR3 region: CATSVQPNRGYEQYF. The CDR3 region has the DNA TGTGCCACATCAGTCCAGCCTAACAGGGGCTACGAGCAGTACTTC.

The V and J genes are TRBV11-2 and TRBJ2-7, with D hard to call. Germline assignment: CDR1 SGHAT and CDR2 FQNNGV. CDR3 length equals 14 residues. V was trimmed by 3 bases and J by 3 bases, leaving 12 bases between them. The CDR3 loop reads CASSFPSGDYEQYF. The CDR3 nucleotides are TGTGCCAGCAGCTTTCCTAGTGGAGACTACGAGCAGTACTTC.

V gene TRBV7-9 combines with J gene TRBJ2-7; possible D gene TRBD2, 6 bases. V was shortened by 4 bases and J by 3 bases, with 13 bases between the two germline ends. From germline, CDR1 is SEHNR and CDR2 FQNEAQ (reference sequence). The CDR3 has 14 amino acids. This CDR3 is CASSSFGGNYEQYF. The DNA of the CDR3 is TGTGCCAGCAGCTCCTTTGGGGGGAACTACGAGCAGTACTTC.

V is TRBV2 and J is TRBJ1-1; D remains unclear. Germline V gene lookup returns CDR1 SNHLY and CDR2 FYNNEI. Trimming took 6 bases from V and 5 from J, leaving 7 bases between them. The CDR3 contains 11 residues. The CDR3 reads CASRQGTEAFF. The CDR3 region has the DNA TGTGCCAGCAGACAAGGGACTGAAGCTTTCTTT.